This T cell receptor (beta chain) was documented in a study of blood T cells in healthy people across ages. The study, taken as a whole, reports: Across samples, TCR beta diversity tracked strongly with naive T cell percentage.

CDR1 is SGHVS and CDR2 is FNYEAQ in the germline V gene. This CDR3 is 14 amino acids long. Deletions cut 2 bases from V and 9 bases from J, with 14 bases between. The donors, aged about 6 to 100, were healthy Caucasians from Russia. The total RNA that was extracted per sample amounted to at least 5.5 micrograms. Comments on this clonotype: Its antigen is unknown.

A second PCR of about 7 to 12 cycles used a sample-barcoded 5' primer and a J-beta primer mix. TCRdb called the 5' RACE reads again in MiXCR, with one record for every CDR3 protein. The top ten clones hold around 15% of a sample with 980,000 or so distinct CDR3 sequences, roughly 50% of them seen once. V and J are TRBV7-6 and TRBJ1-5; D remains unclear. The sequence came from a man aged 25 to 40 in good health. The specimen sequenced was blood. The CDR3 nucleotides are TGTGCCAGCAGCTTAAATCAGGAGAACGGGCCCCAGCATTTT. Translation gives CASSLNQENGPQHF.